These 3 T cell receptor beta chains were sequenced from one sample in a study of breast tumors, draining lymph nodes, adjacent tissues. Samples came from axillary lymph nodes draining the breast cancer. Via MiXCR, TCRdb re-called the multiplex PCR reads, giving one row per CDR3 protein. The table records 120,000 to 150,000 distinct CDR3 sequences, 30% to 35% of them present only once. The material sequenced was axillary lymph node tissue. These receptors were obtained from a female donor with breast cancer. Some clones in this sample may be carry-over from other donors' samples.

This clonotype was counted at least ten times. The chain joins TRBV20-1 to TRBJ2-3; 7 nucleotides match TRBD2. Germline trimming cut 3 bases from V and 0 bases from J; bases unmatched to any gene: 3. Germline-derived CDR1 and CDR2 are DFQATT and SNEGSKA (reference sequence). CDR3 length equals 14 residues. The CDR3 nucleotides are TGCAGTGCTAGGCGGGGGACTAGCACAGATACGCAGTATTTT. Translated, it gives CSARRGTSTDTQYF.

V is TRBV6-4 and J is TRBJ2-6; D is tentatively TRBD1 or TRBD2 (5 bases each). This CDR3 has 21 amino acids. Germline lookup yields CDR1 MRHNA and CDR2 SNTAGT. Between the trimmed V and J ends, which lost 6 bases and 0 bases, there was a span of 27 bases. CDR3 in DNA: TGTGCCAGCAGAGCCTACAAAAGGGGTAAGGAGGATACCTCTGGGGCCAACGTCCTGACTTTC. Translated: CASRAYKRGKEDTSGANVLTF.

This clonotype was detected ten times or more. The CDR3 loop reads CASGGGAGYEQYV. For the CDR3, the DNA is TGTGCCAGCGGGGGGGGGGCTGGGTACGAGCAGTACGTC. This chain joins TRBV6-5 and TRBJ2-7, with TRBD2 as a possible D gene (7 bases). The CDR3 runs 13 residues. Per the germline V gene, CDR1 is MNHEY and CDR2 is SVGAGI. V shed 8 bases and J shed 4 bases, with 15 bases lying between them.